One sample yielded the 6 T cell receptor delta chains listed below, sequenced in a study of γδ T cells in repeated Plasmodium falciparum infection. Bulk repertoires came from Vgamma9/Vdelta2+ or Vdelta2-negative gammadelta T cells flow-sorted from PBMC. TCRdb redid clone calling on the multiplex PCR reads using CATT. Here the sample spans tens of thousands of delta-chain clones, roughly 0.9% being singletons. Sequenced: gamma-delta T cells from blood. The origin of the receptors is a pool of human donors (malaria-infected and uninfected, not separated).

This clone was seen more than once but under ten times. TCRdb shows a much larger clone's protein in place of this DNA's translation, and the two differ at residue 9, likely through a read error; the protein shown is translated from the DNA. The CDR3 here is CALGEIGVCTDKLIF. As DNA, the CDR3 is TGTGCTCTTGGGGAAATAGGCGTGTGCACCGATAAACTCATCTTT. V is TRDV1 and J is TRDJ1; D not certain. Germline CDR1 reads TSWWSYY; CDR2 reads QGS. The V end lost 2 bases, the J end lost 1 base, and 11 bases lay between the germline ends. The CDR3 loop spans 15 amino acids.

A word on this clone: TCRdb's listed protein matches a much larger clone and diverges from this DNA's translation at residue 13, likely through a read error; the protein shown comes from the DNA. The chain has TRDV2 and TRDJ1; D is ambiguous. No J gene is reported in TCRdb; it was inferred here by comparing the DNA with germline. There are 16 residues in the CDR3. From germline, CDR1 is GEAIGNYY and CDR2 EKD. This CDR3 reads CACDTHLTKNTDELIF. For the CDR3, the DNA is TGTGCCTGTGACACCCACCTGACAAAAAACACCGATGAACTCATCTTT.

On this clone itself: The protein in TCRdb stems from a much larger clone and differs at residue 16 from this DNA's translation, likely a read error; here the protein is translated from the DNA. The V and J genes are TRDV2 and TRDJ1; 11 positions agree with TRDD3. The J gene is not listed in TCRdb, so it was assigned here from a DNA match to germline. The ends lost 5 bases at V and 3 bases at J; junction bases unmatched: 25. CDR3 size: 21 residues. CDR1 is GEAIGNYY and CDR2 is EKD in the germline V gene. CDR3 sequence reads: CACGPFLPLGDITAAADKLIF. As DNA, the CDR3 is TGTGCCTGTGGGCCCTTCCTCCCACTGGGGGATATTACGGCTGCCGCCGATAAACTCATCTTT.

The table lists this clone with a few counts. The TCRdb protein comes from a much larger clone and disagrees with this DNA's translation at residue 2, likely due to a read error; the protein given here is derived from the DNA. The rearrangement joins TRDV2 to TRDJ2, with 9 bases fitting TRDD3. Here the J gene came from matching the DNA to germline, since TCRdb omits it. The CDR3 has 15 residues. Germline-derived CDR1 and CDR2 are GEAIGNYY and EKD. This CDR3 reads CSCDVLGDLTAQLFF. For the CDR3, the DNA is TGTTCCTGTGACGTACTGGGGGATTTGACAGCACAACTCTTCTTT.

This clone was detected only a few times. A far larger clone lies a single base away; this is likely a read error. Other DNA sequences from this sample encode an identical CDR3 as well. No J gene call was made, and the V gene is TRDV2; the table's D call TRDD3 went unverified against the DNA. This CDR3 has 16 amino acids. Per germline, CDR1 GEAIGNYY and CDR2 EKD. CDR3 amino acids: CACDTAEGTGGKKLIF. The CDR3 nucleotides read TGTGCCTGTGACACCGCCGAAGGTACTGGGGGAAAAAAGCTCATCTTT.

This clone has just a few counts. A far larger clone is one nucleotide away, so this likely arose from a read error. Distinct nucleotide sequences in the sample also encode this CDR3. The gene calls are TRDV2 and TRDJ1, with D possibly matching TRDD2 (5 bases). V was pared by 3 bases and J by 5 bases, with 12 bases between. The CDR3 is 13 amino acids. Germline CDR1 GEAIGNYY, CDR2 EKD. CDR3 in amino acids: CACDFLRDDKLIF. The CDR3, as DNA: TGTGCCTGTGACTTCCTCCGTGATGATAAACTCATCTTT.